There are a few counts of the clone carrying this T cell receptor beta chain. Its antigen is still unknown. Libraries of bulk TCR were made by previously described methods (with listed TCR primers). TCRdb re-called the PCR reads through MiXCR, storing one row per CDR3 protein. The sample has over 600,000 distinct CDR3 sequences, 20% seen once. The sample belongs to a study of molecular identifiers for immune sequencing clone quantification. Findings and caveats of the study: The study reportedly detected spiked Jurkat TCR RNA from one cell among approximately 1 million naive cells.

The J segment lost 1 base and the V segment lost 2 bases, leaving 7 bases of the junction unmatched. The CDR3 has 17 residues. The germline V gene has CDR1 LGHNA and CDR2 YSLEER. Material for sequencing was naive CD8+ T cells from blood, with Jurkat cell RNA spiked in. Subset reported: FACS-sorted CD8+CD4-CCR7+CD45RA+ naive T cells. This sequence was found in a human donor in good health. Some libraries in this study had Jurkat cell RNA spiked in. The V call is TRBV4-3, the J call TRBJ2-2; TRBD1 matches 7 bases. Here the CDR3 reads CASSQFTGTENTGELFF. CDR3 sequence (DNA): TGCGCCAGCAGCCAATTTACCGGGACAGAGAACACCGGGGAGCTGTTTTTT.